Below are 31 T cell receptor beta chains sequenced from a single sample in a study of T-cell memory formation after mild COVID-19. MiXCR, applied by TCRdb to the 5' RACE reads, yields one record per CDR3 protein. The sample includes approximately 430,000 distinct CDR3 sequences, more than 20% of them seen just once. Sequencing used PBMCs or a T cell subset sorted from them (not recorded which). These receptors were taken from an adult woman who had mild COVID-19 (a few samples of this study predate the infection). Cell type and time point are not known.

V and J are TRBV12-3 or TRBV12-4 and TRBJ2-7; D unresolved. V was cut by 7 bases and J by 1 base, with 11 bases left in between. The CDR3 runs 13 residues. CDR3: CASNPSPSYEQYF. CDR3 coding DNA: TGTGCCAGCAATCCTTCGCCGTCCTACGAGCAGTACTTC.

The chain is built from TRBV18 and TRBJ1-2; the D gene is possibly TRBD1 (6 bases). CDR1 is KGHSH and CDR2 is LQKENI in the germline V gene. CDR3 length equals 15 residues. Trimming removed 5 bases at V and 8 bases at J, with 21 bases between. This CDR3 reads CASSTNRENFEGYTF. The CDR3 DNA is TGTGCCAGCTCAACGAACAGGGAGAACTTTGAGGGCTACACCTTC.

This clonotype was seen repeatedly, ten times or more. The chain uses TRBV5-5 and TRBJ1-2; possibly TRBD1 for D (5 bases). The germline V and J ends were trimmed by 1 base and 8 bases, with 15 bases remaining between them. The CDR3 covers 14 residues. CDR1 and CDR2 from the germline V gene are SGHKS and YYEKEE (reference sequence). The CDR3 loop reads CASSLFDGGGGYTF. CDR3 coding DNA: TGTGCCAGCAGCTTGTTCGACGGCGGGGGGGGCTACACCTTC.

Only one count was recorded for this clonotype. The chain combines TRBV6-5 with TRBJ1-5; perhaps TRBD1 as D (6 bases). Germline V gene lookup returns CDR1 MNHEY and CDR2 SVGAGI. Trimming cost V 6 bases and J 2 bases, with 14 bases left between them. This CDR3 has 15 residues. The CDR3, as DNA: TGTGCCAGCAGCTCGGACAGAGCAGGCAATCAGCCCCAGCATTTT. The encoded protein is CASSSDRAGNQPQHF.

The chain employs TRBV7-3 and TRBJ2-1; D is perhaps TRBD2 (6 bases). Trimming removed 0 bases at V and 2 bases at J, with 11 bases between. This CDR3 region has 16 residues. Germline V gene data show CDR1 as SGHTA and CDR2 as FQGTGA. The CDR3 DNA sequence: TGTGCCAGCAGCTTAACAGGGCGGGACCCCTACAATGAGCAGTTCTTC. Translation gives CASSLTGRDPYNEQFF.

This chain links TRBV20-1 with TRBJ1-2, with TRBD1 identical over 7 bases. The CDR3 is made up of 14 amino acids. The V and J ends lost 1 base and 1 base, in that order; junction bases with no gene match: 3. Germline CDR1 and CDR2: DFQATT and SNEGSKA (reference sequence). CDR3 protein: CSARAGDSNYGYTF. CDR3 DNA sequence: TGCAGTGCTAGAGCGGGGGACAGTAACTATGGCTACACCTTC.

This clonotype has only a few counts. The rearrangement links TRBV7-6 to TRBJ1-1; 7 bases align to TRBD1. The length of the CDR3 is 16 residues. CDR1 is SGHVS, CDR2 FNYEAQ, per germline. V lost 4 bases and J lost 4; bases outside the gene matches: 12. Here the CDR3 reads CASSSMTGPVGTEAFF. The CDR3 coding sequence is TGTGCCAGCAGCTCTATGACAGGGCCAGTTGGCACTGAAGCTTTCTTT.

This chain joins TRBV11-2 and TRBJ2-3; D uncertain. CDR3 length equals 17 residues. The germline V and J ends were trimmed by 5 bases and 2 bases, with 20 bases remaining between them. The germline V gene has CDR1 SGHAT and CDR2 FQNNGV. This CDR3 reads CASSPRPSELPTDTQYF. CDR3 coding DNA: TGTGCCAGCAGCCCGCGCCCATCAGAACTGCCCACAGATACGCAGTATTTT.

V gene TRBV12-3 or TRBV12-4 combines with J gene TRBJ2-1, with a weak D call TRBD1 (5 bases). Trimming pared 5 bases from V and 10 bases from J, leaving 21 bases between. This CDR3 region has 15 residues. CDR3 DNA sequence: TGTGCCAGCAGTCTGGCCCCCGACAGCCTTTACGAGCAGTTCTTC. Residues: CASSLAPDSLYEQFF.

This clonotype occurred a few times. CDR3 residues: CASCDVAGGLDEQFF. CDR3 coding DNA: TGCGCCAGCTGCGATGTTGCGGGGGGGCTCGATGAGCAGTTCTTC. The rearrangement joins TRBV5-1 to TRBJ2-1, with 9 bases that match TRBD2. V shed 7 bases, J shed 8 bases, and the junction held 13 bases outside the gene matches. Germline assignment: CDR1 SGHRS and CDR2 YFSETQ. The CDR3 is 15 residues long. The whole variable domain, remainder taken from reference TRBV5-1 and TRBJ2-1, is KAGVTQTPRYLIKTRGQQVTLSCSPISGHRSVSWYQQTPGQGLQFLFEYFSETQRNKGNFPGRFSGRQFSNSRSEMNVSTLELGDSALYLCASCDVAGGLDEQFFGPGTRLTVL.

This chain joins TRBV20-1 and TRBJ1-1, with 7 bases lining up with TRBD1. The CDR3 runs 16 residues. Trimming cost V 3 bases and J 1 base; bases outside gene matches: 11. The germline V gene encodes CDR1 DFQATT and CDR2 SNEGSKA (reference sequence). In DNA, the CDR3 is TGCAGTGCTAGCGGGACAGTCCCGAGGAGGAACACTGAAGCTTTCTTT. Translation: CSASGTVPRRNTEAFF.

The chain uses TRBV6-5 and TRBJ2-5; 8 bases fit TRBD2. V shed 0 bases and J 3 bases; nucleotides not matched to a gene: 3. This CDR3 is 15 amino acids long. The germline V gene has CDR1 MNHEY and CDR2 SVGAGI. As DNA, the CDR3 is TGTGCCAGCAGTTACTCGCGGGGGGCGAAAGAGACCCAGTACTTC. It yields the protein CASSYSRGAKETQYF.

This clonotype was counted only a few times. CDR3 DNA: TGTGCCAGCAGCCCCCAAGGTGTGTTGAACACTGAAGCTTTCTTT. The encoded protein is CASSPQGVLNTEAFF. The chain has TRBV7-2 and TRBJ1-1; no reliable D call. The V gene lost 5 bases and the J gene lost 0 bases, with 13 bases spanning the gap. In germline, CDR1 is SGHTA, CDR2 FQGNSA. The CDR3 runs 15 residues. Full variable domain (outside the CDR3, taken from reference TRBV7-2 and TRBJ1-1): GAGVSQSPSNKVTEKGKDVELRCDPISGHTALYWYRQSLGQGLEFLIYFQGNSAPDKSGLPSDRFSAERTGGSVSTLTIQRTQQEDSAVYLCASSPQGVLNTEAFFGQGTRLTVV.

The V gene is TRBV6-2 or TRBV6-3, the J gene TRBJ2-2; 12 bases are a match to TRBD1. The CDR3 is 16 amino acids. Germline lookup yields CDR1 MNHEY and CDR2 SVGEGT. Trimming removed 2 bases from V and 6 bases from J; junction bases left unmatched: 4. CDR3 bases: TGTGCCAGCAGTTACACCGGGACAGGGGGCTCCGGGGAGCTGTTTTTT. Translating gives CASSYTGTGGSGELFF.

This clonotype was picked up a small number of times. The V call is TRBV6-5, the J call TRBJ2-2, with D possibly matching TRBD1 (5 bases). The CDR3 spans 17 residues. From germline, CDR1 is MNHEY and CDR2 SVGAGI. V gave up 2 bases and J gave up 5 bases, with 18 bases separating them. In nucleotides, the CDR3 is TGTGCCAGCAGTTACCAGGGAATAAGGGTCGGAACCGGGGAGCTGTTTTTT. It codes for CASSYQGIRVGTGELFF.

This clonotype was detected ten times or more. The chain employs TRBV30 and TRBJ2-6; 7 bases match TRBD2. The length of the CDR3 is 16 residues. Germline values: CDR1 GTSNPN, CDR2 SVGIG (reference sequence). Losses at the gene ends were 8 bases for V and 0 bases for J; bases not matched to a gene: 10. In DNA, the CDR3 is TGTGCCATTGGGGGGGTCACATACTCTGGGGCCAACGTCCTGACTTTC. Translation: CAIGGVTYSGANVLTF.

In its sample, this clonotype was seen once. V is TRBV9 and J is TRBJ2-7, with 13 bases that match TRBD2. The V segment lost 2 bases and the J segment 7 bases; nucleotides outside the gene matches: 6. Germline CDR1 and CDR2: SGDLS and YYNGEE. The CDR3 is 15 amino acids. The CDR3: CASSVGLAGMGEQYF. The CDR3 bases are TGTGCCAGCAGCGTGGGACTAGCGGGGATGGGAGAGCAGTACTTC.

The chain is built from TRBV7-2 and TRBJ2-1; the D gene is possibly TRBD2 (7 bases). The CDR3 is made up of 16 amino acids. Germline-derived CDR1 and CDR2 are SGHTA and FQGNSA. Trimming took off 5 bases at V and 2 bases at J, with 16 bases between the two ends. The CDR3 reads CASSPRPGGTYNEQFF. CDR3 nucleotide sequence: TGTGCCAGCAGCCCAAGGCCGGGGGGCACCTACAATGAGCAGTTCTTC.

This clonotype was picked up a small number of times. The chain recombines TRBV3-1 with TRBJ2-1, with a possible D match to TRBD2 (5 bases). Trimming removed 8 bases from V and 7 bases from J, with 12 bases in between. This CDR3 is 12 amino acids long. Germline CDR1 and CDR2: LGHDT and YNNKEL (reference sequence). CDR3 bases: TGTGCCAGCGGTGAGGGCGCGAATGAGCAGTTCTTC. Translated, it gives CASGEGANEQFF.

This chain joins TRBV19 and TRBJ1-5; maybe TRBD1 (6 bases). CDR3 size: 16 residues. CDR1 and CDR2 from the germline V gene are LNHDA and SQIVND (reference sequence). Trimming pared 4 bases from V and 1 base from J, leaving 14 bases between. The CDR3 reads CASSTTGTRSNQPQHF. CDR3 coding DNA: TGTGCCAGTAGTACAACAGGGACCCGGAGCAATCAGCCCCAGCATTTT. The variable domain in full, completed from reference TRBV19 and TRBJ1-5, reads DGGITQSPKYLFRKEGQNVTLSCEQNLNHDAMYWYRQDPGQGLRLIYYSQIVNDFQKGDIAEGYSVSREKKESFPLTVTSAQKNPTAFYLCASSTTGTRSNQPQHFGDGTRLSIL.

The sample holds many counts of this clonotype. The gene calls are TRBV3-1 and TRBJ2-6, with 7 bases identical to TRBD1. The CDR3 covers 14 residues. The V gene's germline CDR1 is LGHDT and CDR2 YNNKEL (reference sequence). With 6 bases clipped from V and 2 bases from J, the junction kept 1 base outside the gene matches. The CDR3 reads CASSQGAGANVLTF. The CDR3, as DNA: TGTGCCAGCAGTCAGGGGGCTGGGGCCAACGTCCTGACTTTC. The full variable domain, rest sourced from reference TRBV3-1 and TRBJ2-6, is DTAVSQTPKYLVTQMGNDKSIKCEQNLGHDTMYWYKQDSKKFLKIMFSYNNKELIINETVPNRFSPKSPDKAHLNLHINSLELGDSAVYFCASSQGAGANVLTFGAGSRLTVL.

CDR3 in amino acids: CASSLRTGEDSEAFF. The CDR3 DNA reads TGTGCCAGCAGTTTAAGGACAGGGGAAGACTCTGAAGCTTTCTTT. V usage is TRBV12-3 or TRBV12-4 and J usage is TRBJ1-1; 9 positions match TRBD1. The CDR3 loop spans 15 amino acids. V lost 2 bases, J lost 6 bases, and 7 bases stayed unmatched.

This chain joins TRBV5-1 and TRBJ2-2; D may be TRBD1 (6 bases). Germline lookup yields CDR1 SGHRS and CDR2 YFSETQ. This CDR3 contains 14 residues. The V gene lost 5 bases and the J gene lost 2 bases, with 10 bases spanning the gap. CDR3 nucleotide sequence: TGCGCCAGCAGTAAGACAGGCAACACCGGGGAGCTGTTTTTT. Protein: CASSKTGNTGELFF.

The chain employs TRBV7-3 and TRBJ2-1; D is unclear. This CDR3 has 13 residues. The V end was cut by 4 bases, the J end by 15 bases, with 19 bases between. CDR1 is SGHTA and CDR2 is FQGTGA in the germline V gene. The CDR3 coding sequence is TGTGCCAGCAGCTCCACTCCTAGTTACGCCCCGTTCTTC. It translates to CASSSTPSYAPFF.

This clonotype was seen only a few times. The chain joins TRBV6-1 to TRBJ2-7; D not certain. The germline V gene encodes CDR1 MNHNS and CDR2 SASEGT. The CDR3 consists of 13 residues. With 1 base removed from V and 3 bases from J, the gap between germline ends came to 7 bases. Here the CDR3 DNA reads TGTGCCAGCAGTGAAGTAAGAAGCTACGAGCAGTACTTC. This encodes CASSEVRSYEQYF.

The chain has TRBV2 and TRBJ1-1; possibly TRBD1 for D (6 bases). This CDR3 is built from 13 residues. Trimming removed 4 bases at V and 6 bases at J, with 12 bases between. The germline CDR1 and CDR2 sequences are SNHLY and FYNNEI. The CDR3 region is CASSGLRTAEAFF. CDR3 in DNA: TGTGCCAGCAGTGGGCTAAGGACAGCTGAAGCTTTCTTT. Supplemented by reference TRBV2 and TRBJ1-1, the full variable domain reads EPEVTQTPSHQVTQMGQEVILRCVPISNHLYFYWYRQILGQKVEFLVSFYNNEISEKSEIFDDQFSVERPDGSNFTLKIRSTKLEDSAMYFCASSGLRTAEAFFGQGTRLTVV.

V usage is TRBV12-3 or TRBV12-4 and J usage is TRBJ2-2; weak D call: TRBD2 (5 bases). Between the trimmed V and J ends, which lost 6 bases and 7 bases, there was a span of 12 bases. The CDR3 is made up of 13 amino acids. The CDR3 DNA sequence: TGTGCCAGCAGCCCCTACCGGGGCGGGGAGCTGTTTTTT. This encodes CASSPYRGGELFF.

This clonotype was recorded a few times. The rearrangement links TRBV14 to TRBJ2-3; 12 bases map to TRBD1. This CDR3 contains 15 residues. Germline trimming cut 4 bases from V and 7 bases from J; bases unmatched to any gene: 6. The V gene's germline CDR1 is SGHDN and CDR2 FVKESK. This CDR3 is CASSPAGQGAHTQYF. The CDR3 region has the DNA TGTGCCAGCAGCCCCGCGGGACAGGGGGCACATACGCAGTATTTT. Full variable domain (outside the CDR3, taken from reference TRBV14 and TRBJ2-3): EAGVTQFPSHSVIEKGQTVTLRCDPISGHDNLYWYRRVMGKEIKFLLHFVKESKQDESGMPNNRFLAERTGGTYSTLKVQPAELEDSGVYFCASSPAGQGAHTQYFGPGTRLTVL.

To note about this clonotype: A read error is possible here, since a much larger clone lies one base away. CDR3 DNA sequence: TGTGCCAGCAGCCACTGGACTAGCAGAAACACAGATACGCAGTATTTT. Its protein is CASSHWTSRNTDTQYF. This chain uses TRBV9 with TRBJ2-3; 8 nucleotides agree with TRBD2. Germline V gene data show CDR1 as SGDLS and CDR2 as YYNGEE. This CDR3 region has 16 residues. V was pared by 4 bases and J by 2 bases, with 9 bases of the junction left unmatched. Full variable domain (outside the CDR3, taken from reference TRBV9 and TRBJ2-3): DSGVTQTPKHLITATGQRVTLRCSPRSGDLSVYWYQQSLDQGLQFLIQYYNGEERAKGNILERFSAQQFPDLHSELNLSSLELGDSALYFCASSHWTSRNTDTQYFGPGTRLTVL.

A few counts support this clonotype. The chain carries TRBV5-1 and TRBJ2-7; no clear D gene. The V gene's germline CDR1 is SGHRS and CDR2 YFSETQ. Trimming cost V 5 bases and J 5 bases, with 14 bases left between them. This CDR3 is 13 amino acids long. Here the CDR3 reads CASSERDGDEQYF. The CDR3 DNA sequence: TGCGCCAGCAGTGAAAGGGATGGAGACGAGCAGTACTTC.

The chain joins TRBV12-3 or TRBV12-4 to TRBJ1-2; D is undetermined. Trimming removed 7 bases at V and 7 bases at J, with 16 bases between. The CDR3 totals 13 residues. The CDR3 DNA sequence: TGTGCCAGCACGTCAGGTCTTGTCATTGGCTACACCTTC. Its protein product is CASTSGLVIGYTF.